The 21 T cell receptor beta chains reported below all come from one sample, sequenced in a study of Graves' ophthalmopathy and Graves' hyperthyroidism. The authors amplified TCR beta CDR3 regions from RNA transcripts. In the first round, RT-PCR was carried out with HTBI primers, and a multiplex PCR formed the second round. TCRdb fed the multiplex PCR reads into MiXCR, producing one record per CDR3 protein. The repertoire holds a few hundred thousand distinct CDR3 sequences, with about 18% as singletons. The sequenced sample consisted of peripheral blood. The receptor source for this set is an adult woman with stable Graves' hyperthyroidism.

This clonotype was observed many times. The chain recombines TRBV19 with TRBJ1-1; D is uncertain. This CDR3 spans 15 amino acids. Trimming shortened V by 1 base and J by 0 bases, and 9 bases separated the two germline ends. Germline CDR1 and CDR2: LNHDA and SQIVND (reference sequence). The CDR3 coding sequence is TGTGCCAGTAGTATAGGGCAGCACATGAACACTGAAGCTTTCTTT. It yields the protein CASSIGQHMNTEAFF.

This clonotype has a handful of counts. This chain links TRBV4-2 with TRBJ2-7; tentatively, D is TRBD2 (5 bases). This CDR3 is built from 17 residues. The V end was cut by 3 bases, the J end by 3 bases, with 21 bases between. In germline, CDR1 is LGHNA, CDR2 YNFKEQ. CDR3 bases: TGTGCCAGCAGCCAGTATACGGGGAGTGGAGTTCGCTACGAGCAGTACTTC. Encoded protein: CASSQYTGSGVRYEQYF.

In regard to this clonotype: Since a much larger clone is just one base distant, this may be a read error. The V and J genes are TRBV7-2 and TRBJ1-1; TRBD1 matches at 7 bases. This CDR3 contains 14 residues. From germline, CDR1 is SGHTA and CDR2 FQGNSA. V shed 5 bases and J 0 bases; nucleotides not matched to a gene: 3. CDR3 sequence reads: CASSTDRMNTEAFF. In nucleotides, the CDR3 is TGTGCCAGCAGCACGGACAGGATGAACACTGAAGCTTTCTTT.

This clonotype was detected many times. This sequence joins TRBV6-1 and TRBJ1-1; D remains ambiguous. The CDR3 sequence is 14 residues long. V was clipped by 2 bases and J by 11 bases, with 18 bases between them. CDR1 is MNHNS, CDR2 SASEGT, per germline. The CDR3 sequence is CASSEIGRLGRAFF. The CDR3 region has the DNA TGTGCCAGCAGTGAAATCGGACGCCTCGGAAGGGCTTTCTTT.

The sample holds many counts of this clonotype. The chain is built from TRBV12-3 or TRBV12-4 and TRBJ1-2; 7 nucleotides line up with TRBD1. The CDR3 covers 12 residues. The V gene end was trimmed by 4 bases and the J gene end by 8 bases; junction bases not matched to a gene: 4. CDR3: CASSWTGSGYTF. CDR3 nucleotides: TGTGCCAGCAGTTGGACAGGCAGCGGCTACACCTTC.

This clonotype has ten or more counts. The rearrangement uses TRBV12-3 or TRBV12-4 and TRBJ2-5; D perhaps matches TRBD1 (6 bases). The CDR3 length is 17 residues. The V and J ends lost 1 base and 0 bases respectively, with 15 bases between them. CDR3 amino acids: CASSLGPQQGYQETQYF. The CDR3 DNA reads as TGTGCCAGCAGTTTAGGACCCCAGCAGGGGTACCAAGAGACCCAGTACTTC.

The table lists this clonotype with many counts. The chain recombines TRBV11-3 with TRBJ1-5; TRBD1 matches 9 bases. The V segment lost 5 bases and the J segment 5 bases; nucleotides outside the gene matches: 10. The CDR3 has 16 residues. CDR1 is SGHNT and CDR2 is YENEEA in the germline V gene. Here the CDR3 reads CASSQGTGSGDQPQHF. The CDR3 DNA sequence: TGTGCCAGCAGCCAAGGGACAGGGAGTGGGGATCAGCCCCAGCATTTT.

This clonotype was recorded many times. The V and J genes are TRBV28 and TRBJ1-1, with 7 bases aligning to TRBD1. Germline V gene lookup returns CDR1 MDHEN and CDR2 SYDVKM. This CDR3 comprises 15 residues. Trimming took 5 bases from V and 5 from J; bases not matched to a gene: 11. The CDR3 reads CASSQTTGVWTEAFF. CDR3 nucleotide sequence: TGTGCCAGCAGTCAAACAACAGGGGTCTGGACTGAAGCTTTCTTT.

On this clonotype itself: One end of the junction fails to match germline, which may point to a read error. The genes are TRBV27 and TRBJ2-6, with D possibly TRBD1 on 5 matching bases. CDR1 is MNHEY and CDR2 is SMNVEV in the germline V gene (reference sequence). This CDR3 has 16 amino acids. The CDR3 DNA sequence: TGTGCCAGCAGTTTATCGGCCTACTATGGGGCCAACGTTCTGACTTTC. It is translated as CASSLSAYYGANVLTF.

This clonotype was picked up many times. J is TRBJ2-5 and V is TRBV29-1, with D maybe TRBD1 (6 bases). Trimming pared 3 bases from V and 2 bases from J, leaving 16 bases between. The CDR3 extends over 15 amino acids. Germline V gene sequence: CDR1 SQVTM, CDR2 ANQGSEA. The CDR3 sequence is CSVDFPHQGQETQYF. The CDR3 DNA follows: TGCAGCGTTGATTTCCCCCACCAGGGGCAAGAGACCCAGTACTTC.

The chain joins TRBV12-3 or TRBV12-4 to TRBJ1-5; 9 bases line up with TRBD1. The CDR3 totals 15 residues. Losses at the gene ends were 5 bases for V and 3 bases for J; bases not matched to a gene: 5. The CDR3 spells CASSPDRGFNQPQHF. In DNA, the CDR3 is TGTGCCAGCAGTCCGGACAGGGGTTTCAATCAGCCCCAGCATTTT.

This clonotype has a count of ten or more. The chain is built from TRBV15 and TRBJ2-4; D is ambiguous. Germline CDR1 and CDR2: LNHNV and YYDKDF (reference sequence). CDR3 length: 14 residues. Trimming took off 8 bases at V and 7 bases at J, with 18 bases between the two ends. The CDR3 DNA follows: TGTGCCACCTCCCCTTTAGGGTTAGAGAACATTCAGTACTTC. Translating it yields CATSPLGLENIQYF.

In this sample, this clonotype turned up once. The chain employs TRBV20-1 and TRBJ2-7; D remains unclear. In germline, CDR1 is DFQATT, CDR2 SNEGSKA (reference sequence). The CDR3 contains 13 residues. The CDR3: CSAGWTGSYEQYF. CDR3 in DNA: TGCAGCGCCGGATGGACGGGCTCCTACGAGCAGTACTTC.

This clonotype was seen at least ten times. This chain joins TRBV6-5 and TRBJ1-2; D is unresolved. The CDR3 consists of 14 residues. Germline V gene lookup returns CDR1 MNHEY and CDR2 SVGAGI. With 1 base removed from V and 4 bases from J, the gap between germline ends came to 10 bases. CDR3 in DNA: TGTGCCAGCAGTTACTTCCAGGCAGCCTATGGCTACACCTTC. It translates to CASSYFQAAYGYTF.

The chain is built from TRBV4-1 and TRBJ1-5, with D hard to call. The germline V gene encodes CDR1 MGHRA and CDR2 YSYEKL. The CDR3 is 16 amino acids. Deletions cut 1 base from V and 0 bases from J, with 10 bases between. The chain's CDR3 is CASSQVEGNSNQPQHF. CDR3 coding DNA: TGCGCCAGCAGCCAAGTAGAGGGTAATAGCAATCAGCCCCAGCATTTT.

This clonotype was counted many times. The chain couples TRBV6-2 or TRBV6-3 to TRBJ2-6, with no clear D. V lost 6 bases to trimming and J lost 4 bases, with 16 bases between them. The CDR3 has 16 amino acids. CDR1 is MNHEY, CDR2 SVGEGT, per germline. The CDR3 coding sequence is TGTGCCAGCAGATGGAGTCAATGGGAAGGGGCCAACGTCCTGACTTTC. Protein: CASRWSQWEGANVLTF.

This clonotype was detected only a few times. Because it lacks the conserved phenylalanine or tryptophan at the end, this CDR3 is likely a read error. The DNA is left out, because the CDR3 cannot be placed on it with certainty; the CDR3 is given as TCRdb lists it. The chain is built from TRBV15 and TRBJ2-7; the table calls TRBD2, which could not be checked here. Per the germline V gene, CDR1 is LNHNV and CDR2 is YYDKDF (reference sequence). The CDR3 is 10 residues long, counting both termini. The CDR3 is CATSRALLAG.

This clonotype was observed many times. The chain couples TRBV28 to TRBJ2-4; 9 bases agree with TRBD2. CDR1 and CDR2 from the germline V gene are MDHEN and SYDVKM. V shed 1 base and J 3 bases; nucleotides not matched to a gene: 25. The CDR3 has 23 residues. The CDR3 is CASSLLATPPGGSGRYVKNIQYF. The DNA for the CDR3 is TGTGCCAGCAGTTTATTAGCAACCCCCCCGGGGGGTAGCGGGAGATATGTCAAAAACATTCAGTACTTC.

This clonotype showed up many times. The V call is TRBV5-1, the J call TRBJ1-1, with TRBD1 matching 7 bases. This CDR3 has 16 residues. Unmatched junction bases numbered 7, after V lost 1 base and J lost 1 base. Germline V CDR1 and CDR2: SGHRS, YFSETQ. The CDR3 protein is CASSLQVQGTNTEAFF. CDR3 in DNA: TGCGCCAGCAGCTTGCAGGTACAGGGGACGAACACTGAAGCTTTCTTT.

The V call is TRBV9, the J call TRBJ2-7; 8 bases match TRBD1. The V segment lost 3 bases and the J segment 5 bases; nucleotides outside the gene matches: 13. This CDR3 contains 16 residues. CDR1 is SGDLS and CDR2 is YYNGEE in the germline V gene. The DNA for the CDR3 is TGTGCCAGCAGCGGACCCTTAGAGACAGGGGCCGACGAGCAGTACTTC. Amino acids: CASSGPLETGADEQYF.

The genes are TRBV20-1 and TRBJ2-7; D tentatively reads TRBD1 or TRBD2 (6 bases each). The CDR3 is 16 residues long. Germline CDR1 reads DFQATT; CDR2 reads SNEGSKA (reference sequence). V was pared by 4 bases and J by 6 bases, with 25 bases between. CDR3 region: CSATKRGREYLPEQYF. The CDR3, as DNA: TGCAGTGCTACGAAACGGGGGCGGGAATACCTTCCCGAGCAGTACTTC.